The rows below give T cell receptor beta chains drawn from one sample of a study of OX40 agonist ivuxolimab in advanced cancers. Data came from immunoSEQ multiplex PCR; TCRdb stores just in-frame clones and leaves some out. The data show 15,000 to 25,000 clones, with roughly three quarters seen just once and around 20% held by the top ten. Sequencing used CD4+ or CD8+ T cells sorted from blood, obtained in a trial of the OX40 agonist ivuxolimab. The receptors were gathered from an adult with an advanced solid tumor such as melanoma, head and neck, liver or kidney cancer. The CDR3 runs from the conserved cysteine through the conserved F or W. A D gene is named only where the DNA matches it firmly. Clone size appears in some rows only: once, few, many, or a class for an expanded clone.

d_gene: NA
v_gene: TRBV23-1
abundance: NA
j_gene: TRBJ1-6
CDR3aa: CASSPEASSSYNSPLHF
CDR3nt: TGCGCCAGCAGCCCTGAGGCTTCCAGCTCCTATAATTCACCCCTCCACTTT

d_gene: TRBD2
v_gene: TRBV2
abundance: NA
j_gene: TRBJ2-1
CDR3aa: CASSESTGGPQDNEQFF
CDR3nt: TGTGCCAGCAGTGAAAGTACGGGAGGGCCGCAGGATAATGAGCAGTTCTTC

d_gene: TRBD1
v_gene: TRBV10-3
abundance: NA
j_gene: TRBJ2-5
CDR3aa: CAISGGQGETQYF
CDR3nt: TGTGCCATCAGTGGAGGACAGGGGGAGACCCAGTACTTC

d_gene: NA
v_gene: TRBV6-5
abundance: NA
j_gene: TRBJ1-5
CDR3aa: CASSYNPQHF
CDR3nt: TGTGCCAGCAGTTACAATCCCCAGCATTTT

d_gene: NA
v_gene: TRBV5-5
abundance: NA
j_gene: TRBJ2-7
CDR3aa: CASSLAPGGEQYF
CDR3nt: TGTGCCAGCAGCTTAGCGCCCGGGGGCGAGCAGTACTTC

d_gene: NA
v_gene: TRBV7-6
abundance: NA
j_gene: TRBJ2-7
CDR3aa: CASNSGAYEQYF
CDR3nt: TGTGCCAGCAACTCCGGAGCCTACGAGCAGTACTTC

d_gene: TRBD1
v_gene: TRBV7-6
abundance: NA
j_gene: TRBJ2-2
CDR3aa: CASSLGTGGNTGELFF
CDR3nt: TGTGCCAGCAGCTTAGGGACAGGAGGGAACACCGGGGAGCTGTTTTTT

d_gene: NA
v_gene: TRBV4-3
abundance: few
j_gene: TRBJ1-3
CDR3aa: CASSQDPLGAGNTIYF
CDR3nt: TGCGCCAGCAGCCAAGACCCTCTAGGAGCTGGAAACACCATATATTTT

d_gene: NA
v_gene: TRBV6-4
abundance: NA
j_gene: TRBJ1-1
CDR3aa: CASAGRKPTEAFF
CDR3nt: TGTGCCAGCGCGGGGAGGAAGCCCACTGAAGCTTTCTTT

d_gene: NA
v_gene: TRBV7-4
abundance: NA
j_gene: TRBJ2-2
CDR3aa: CASSLARGFGELFF
CDR3nt: TGTGCCAGCAGCTTAGCTCGGGGTTTCGGGGAGCTGTTTTTT

d_gene: NA
v_gene: TRBV19
abundance: NA
j_gene: TRBJ2-7
CDR3aa: CASSPGTENYEQYF
CDR3nt: TGTGCCAGTAGTCCTGGGACGGAAAACTACGAGCAGTACTTC

d_gene: TRBD2
v_gene: TRBV5-1
abundance: NA
j_gene: TRBJ2-5
CDR3aa: CASSISGGAETQYF
CDR3nt: TGCGCCAGCAGCATCAGCGGGGGTGCAGAGACCCAGTACTTC

d_gene: TRBD1
v_gene: TRBV4-3
abundance: NA
j_gene: TRBJ2-2
CDR3aa: CASSHPTGDYTGELFF
CDR3nt: TGCGCCAGCAGCCACCCGACAGGGGACTACACCGGGGAGCTGTTTTTT

d_gene: NA
v_gene: TRBV25-1
abundance: NA
j_gene: TRBJ2-5
CDR3aa: CASSEGGRETQYF
CDR3nt: TGTGCCAGCAGTGAAGGGGGAAGGGAGACCCAGTACTTC

d_gene: NA
v_gene: TRBV28
abundance: NA
j_gene: TRBJ2-5
CDR3aa: CASSQVGGARETQYF
CDR3nt: TGTGCCAGCTCTCAGGTCGGCGGGGCGAGGGAGACCCAGTACTTC

d_gene: TRBD2
v_gene: TRBV2
abundance: medium-sized
j_gene: TRBJ2-3
CDR3aa: CASSNPGLAGYSTDTQYF
CDR3nt: TGTGCCAGCAGTAACCCTGGACTAGCGGGCTATAGCACAGATACGCAGTATTTT

d_gene: TRBD1
v_gene: TRBV5-6
abundance: NA
j_gene: TRBJ2-7
CDR3aa: CASSPRDRDEQYF
CDR3nt: TGTGCCAGCTCCCCAAGGGACAGGGACGAGCAGTACTTC

d_gene: NA
v_gene: TRBV11-2
abundance: NA
j_gene: TRBJ2-1
CDR3aa: CASSFGENEQFF
CDR3nt: TGTGCCAGCAGCTTCGGTGAAAACGAGCAGTTCTTC

d_gene: NA
v_gene: TRBV9
abundance: NA
j_gene: TRBJ1-2
CDR3aa: CASSVESWGSTYGYTF
CDR3nt: TGTGCCAGCAGCGTAGAGTCCTGGGGCAGTACCTATGGCTACACCTTC

d_gene: TRBD2
v_gene: TRBV25-1
abundance: NA
j_gene: TRBJ2-5
CDR3aa: CASSEFGGGQETQYF
CDR3nt: TGTGCCAGCAGTGAATTCGGGGGGGGGCAAGAGACCCAGTACTTC

d_gene: NA
v_gene: TRBV4-1
abundance: once
j_gene: TRBJ2-7
CDR3aa: CASSHATSYEQYF
CDR3nt: TGCGCCAGCAGCCACGCCACTAGTTACGAGCAGTACTTC

d_gene: NA
v_gene: TRBV14
abundance: NA
j_gene: TRBJ2-4
CDR3aa: CASSHPATVNIQYF
CDR3nt: TGTGCCAGCAGCCACCCAGCGACAGTGAACATTCAGTACTTC

d_gene: TRBD1
v_gene: TRBV19
abundance: NA
j_gene: TRBJ1-2
CDR3aa: CASRIRRTGVGGYTF
CDR3nt: TGTGCCAGTAGGATCCGACGGACAGGGGTTGGGGGCTACACCTTC

d_gene: NA
v_gene: TRBV5-1
abundance: NA
j_gene: TRBJ1-4
CDR3aa: CASSLAPQGPNEKLFF
CDR3nt: TGCGCCAGCAGCTTGGCCCCCCAGGGCCCTAATGAAAAACTGTTTTTT

d_gene: TRBD1
v_gene: TRBV6-1
abundance: NA
j_gene: TRBJ2-7
CDR3aa: CASSSTGDYEQYF
CDR3nt: TGTGCCAGCAGTTCGACAGGGGACTACGAGCAGTACTTC

d_gene: NA
v_gene: TRBV9
abundance: NA
j_gene: TRBJ2-7
CDR3aa: CASSVDLLSYEQYF
CDR3nt: TGTGCCAGCAGCGTAGATCTGCTATCCTACGAGCAGTACTTC

d_gene: TRBD2
v_gene: TRBV25-1
abundance: NA
j_gene: TRBJ2-2
CDR3aa: CASSETSGGYTGELFF
CDR3nt: TGTGCCAGCAGTGAAACTAGCGGGGGGTACACCGGGGAGCTGTTTTTT

d_gene: TRBD1
v_gene: TRBV4-3
abundance: once
j_gene: TRBJ1-6
CDR3aa: CASSPRQGANSPLHF
CDR3nt: TGCGCCAGCAGCCCTCGACAGGGGGCGAATTCACCCCTCCACTTT

d_gene: TRBD2
v_gene: TRBV29-1
abundance: NA
j_gene: TRBJ2-7
CDR3aa: CSVTGTTLDEQYF
CDR3nt: TGCAGCGTAACCGGGACTACATTGGACGAGCAGTACTTC

d_gene: NA
v_gene: TRBV5-6
abundance: NA
j_gene: TRBJ2-1
CDR3aa: CASSLRDNEQFF
CDR3nt: TGTGCCAGCAGCTTGAGGGACAATGAGCAGTTCTTC

d_gene: NA
v_gene: TRBV29-1
abundance: NA
j_gene: TRBJ2-2
CDR3aa: CSVETSSAGELFF
CDR3nt: TGCAGCGTTGAAACTAGCTCGGCCGGGGAGCTGTTTTTT

d_gene: NA
v_gene: TRBV5-1
abundance: NA
j_gene: TRBJ2-4
CDR3aa: CASSLPLDPNIQYF
CDR3nt: TGCGCCAGCAGCCTCCCGTTGGACCCAAACATTCAGTACTTC

d_gene: TRBD2
v_gene: TRBV7-9
abundance: NA
j_gene: TRBJ2-1
CDR3aa: CASSYGGALDEQFF
CDR3nt: TGTGCCAGCAGCTACGGGGGGGCCCTCGATGAGCAGTTCTTC

d_gene: TRBD2
v_gene: TRBV4-3
abundance: NA
j_gene: TRBJ2-2
CDR3aa: CASSQELAGEDTGELFF
CDR3nt: TGCGCCAGCAGCCAAGAACTAGCGGGAGAGGACACCGGGGAGCTGTTTTTT

d_gene: TRBD2
v_gene: TRBV27
abundance: NA
j_gene: TRBJ2-1
CDR3aa: CASSFGTSPYNEQFF
CDR3nt: TGTGCCAGCAGTTTTGGGACTAGCCCTTACAATGAGCAGTTCTTC

d_gene: TRBD1
v_gene: TRBV28
abundance: NA
j_gene: TRBJ2-3
CDR3aa: CASSTITTGGRGDTQYF
CDR3nt: TGTGCCAGCAGTACCATCACGACAGGGGGCAGGGGAGATACGCAGTATTTT

d_gene: NA
v_gene: TRBV4-1
abundance: NA
j_gene: TRBJ1-6
CDR3aa: CASSLEGNRDNSPLHF
CDR3nt: TGCGCCAGCAGCCTGGAGGGGAATCGGGATAATTCACCCCTCCACTTT

d_gene: TRBD2
v_gene: TRBV4-1
abundance: NA
j_gene: TRBJ2-1
CDR3aa: CASSQAERGWNNEQFF
CDR3nt: TGTGCCAGCAGCCAAGCGGAGCGGGGGTGGAACAATGAGCAGTTCTTC

d_gene: NA
v_gene: TRBV11-1
abundance: few
j_gene: TRBJ2-2
CDR3aa: CASSLGTDTGELFF
CDR3nt: TGTGCCAGCAGCTTAGGGACAGACACCGGGGAGCTGTTTTTT

d_gene: NA
v_gene: TRBV19
abundance: NA
j_gene: TRBJ2-5
CDR3aa: CASSIGGGSGTQYF
CDR3nt: TGTGCCAGTAGTATAGGGGGCGGGTCGGGGACCCAGTACTTC

d_gene: NA
v_gene: TRBV27
abundance: NA
j_gene: TRBJ2-7
CDR3aa: CASRGLSVEQYF
CDR3nt: TGTGCCAGCCGAGGACTCTCCGTGGAGCAGTACTTC

d_gene: NA
v_gene: TRBV7-1
abundance: once
j_gene: TRBJ2-7
CDR3aa: CASSLNRENYEQYF
CDR3nt: TGTGCCAGCAGCCTGAATCGGGAGAACTACGAGCAGTACTTC

d_gene: NA
v_gene: TRBV27
abundance: NA
j_gene: TRBJ2-1
CDR3aa: CASSPRSYNEQFF
CDR3nt: TGTGCCAGCAGTCCCCGCTCCTACAATGAGCAGTTCTTC

d_gene: NA
v_gene: TRBV5-4
abundance: NA
j_gene: TRBJ1-1
CDR3aa: CASSDPTGRSTMNTEAFF
CDR3nt: TGTGCCAGCAGCGACCCAACGGGGCGATCGACTATGAACACTGAAGCTTTCTTT

d_gene: NA
v_gene: TRBV5-5
abundance: NA
j_gene: TRBJ2-7
CDR3aa: CASSQEGRVTYEQYF
CDR3nt: TGCGCCAGCAGCCAAGAGGGGCGGGTCACCTACGAGCAGTACTTC

d_gene: TRBD2
v_gene: TRBV6-6
abundance: NA
j_gene: TRBJ2-2
CDR3aa: CATKTTSGGPGGELFF
CDR3nt: TGTGCCACCAAAACTACTAGCGGGGGGCCGGGCGGGGAGCTGTTTTTT

d_gene: NA
v_gene: TRBV7-2
abundance: NA
j_gene: TRBJ2-1
CDR3aa: CASSLAGTYNEQFF
CDR3nt: TGTGCCAGCAGCTTAGCGGGAACCTACAATGAGCAGTTCTTC

d_gene: TRBD2
v_gene: TRBV7-6
abundance: NA
j_gene: TRBJ2-1
CDR3aa: CASSAGGGLNEQFF
CDR3nt: TGTGCCAGCAGTGCGGGGGGAGGGCTCAATGAGCAGTTCTTC

d_gene: TRBD1
v_gene: TRBV28
abundance: NA
j_gene: TRBJ1-2
CDR3aa: CASSLWGQGDGYTF
CDR3nt: TGTGCCAGCAGTTTATGGGGACAGGGGGATGGCTACACCTTC